The next 19 T cell receptor beta chains were all read from a single sample in a study of blood T cells in healthy people across ages. Primers used in a second PCR of roughly 7 to 12 cycles were a sample-barcoded 5' primer and a J-beta primer mix. From the 5' RACE reads, TCRdb called clonotypes with MiXCR, one entry per CDR3 protein. This sample carries about 670,000 distinct CDR3 sequences, more than 45% of them seen once, and the ten largest clones take 13%. Sequencing was performed on blood. The receptors were sampled from an elderly woman in good health.

This clonotype was counted ten times or more. V usage is TRBV12-3 or TRBV12-4 and J usage is TRBJ2-1; D uncertain. The V end was cut by 7 bases, the J end by 6 bases, with 16 bases between. CDR3 length: 14 residues. The CDR3 protein is CASISSGYLNEQFF. The CDR3 DNA reads TGTGCCAGCATCTCCTCGGGCTACCTCAATGAGCAGTTCTTC.

The chain couples TRBV7-2 to TRBJ2-3; unclear D gene. Trimming took 1 base from V and 0 from J, leaving 8 bases between them. Germline CDR1 and CDR2: SGHTA and FQGNSA. The CDR3 consists of 15 residues. CDR3 sequence: CASSLGRPSTDTQYF. The CDR3 DNA follows: TGTGCCAGCAGCTTAGGACGGCCTAGCACAGATACGCAGTATTTT. Complete variable domain (other parts from reference TRBV7-2 and TRBJ2-3): GAGVSQSPSNKVTEKGKDVELRCDPISGHTALYWYRQSLGQGLEFLIYFQGNSAPDKSGLPSDRFSAERTGGSVSTLTIQRTQQEDSAVYLCASSLGRPSTDTQYFGPGTRLTVL.

Worth noting for this clonotype: With a much larger clone just one base away, this may be a read error. The V gene is TRBV5-1, the J gene TRBJ2-3; no clear D gene. With 4 bases removed from V and 5 bases from J, the gap between germline ends came to 14 bases. Germline CDR1 reads SGHRS; CDR2 reads YFSETQ. There are 14 residues in the CDR3. The CDR3 spells CASSVLGSQDTQYF. In DNA form, the CDR3 reads TGCGCCAGCAGCGTCCTGGGGTCGCAAGATACGCAGTATTTT.

This clonotype has a count of ten or more. The rearrangement joins TRBV3-1 to TRBJ1-2, with D unresolved. Per the germline V gene, CDR1 is LGHDT and CDR2 is YNNKEL (reference sequence). The V gene lost 4 bases and the J gene lost 2 bases, with 11 bases spanning the gap. The CDR3 runs 14 residues. DNA for the CDR3: TGTGCCAGCAGCCTAGGGTCGGACAACTATGGCTACACCTTC. Translating it yields CASSLGSDNYGYTF.

This clonotype was found many times. The chain combines TRBV29-1 with TRBJ2-1; perhaps TRBD1 as D (6 bases). Germline assignment: CDR1 SQVTM and CDR2 ANQGSEA. V was cut by 6 bases and J by 6 bases, with 15 bases left in between. The CDR3 consists of 13 residues. CDR3 sequence (DNA): TGCAGCGTCAACAAGAGGGGGTCCAATGAGCAGTTCTTC. Translated: CSVNKRGSNEQFF.

This clonotype was recorded a few times. The V call is TRBV7-9, the J call TRBJ1-2, with 8 bases aligning to TRBD1. The germline gives CDR1 SEHNR, CDR2 FQNEAQ (reference sequence). This CDR3 spans 14 amino acids. Trimming took 1 base from V and 7 from J; bases not matched to a gene: 5. The CDR3, as DNA: TGTGCCAGCAGCTTAGGGACAGGGACTCTTGGCTACACCTTC. Translating gives CASSLGTGTLGYTF.

The chain employs TRBV10-3 and TRBJ2-5, with 7 nucleotides matching TRBD1. The end of the DNA aligns better with TRBJ2-7, so the J call may be wrong. Germline values: CDR1 ENHRY, CDR2 SYGVKD. CDR3 length: 12 residues. CDR3 coding DNA: TGTGCCAGCCGGGACAGTGGATACGAGCAGTACTTC. Protein product: CASRDSGYEQYF.

J is TRBJ1-6 and V is TRBV2; D unclear. In germline, CDR1 is SNHLY, CDR2 FYNNEI. V lost 1 base to trimming and J lost 0 bases, with 7 bases between them. The CDR3 consists of 16 residues. CDR3 sequence (DNA): TGTGCCAGCAGTGAAGGGCGGAACTCCTATAATTCACCCCTCCACTTT. This sequence encodes CASSEGRNSYNSPLHF.

The gene calls are TRBV7-9 and TRBJ1-1, with D hard to call. CDR1 is SEHNR, CDR2 FQNEAQ, per germline (reference sequence). The CDR3 loop spans 18 amino acids. The V end was cut by 4 bases, the J end by 0 bases, with 21 bases between. DNA for the CDR3: TGTGCCAGCAGCTGGCCTATCATCGGGTCCTCCATGAACACTGAAGCTTTCTTT. Protein: CASSWPIIGSSMNTEAFF.

V gene TRBV2 combines with J gene TRBJ2-5, with D possibly being TRBD1 or TRBD2 (5 bases each). The DNA end is more similar to TRBJ2-7, so the J call may be wrong. The CDR3 length is 18 residues. Germline assignment: CDR1 SNHLY and CDR2 FYNNEI. CDR3 sequence (DNA): TGTGCCAGCAGTGAAGATCATTCGGGACGACTTATCACCTACGAGCAGTACTTC. Translating it yields CASSEDHSGRLITYEQYF.

The chain has TRBV6-6 and TRBJ2-2; D is unclear. The CDR3 is made up of 17 amino acids. Germline CDR1 and CDR2: MNHNY and SVGAGI (reference sequence). V was shortened by 2 bases and J by 3 bases, with 16 bases between the two germline ends. The chain's CDR3 is CASSYTSVDGDTGELFF. The DNA of the CDR3 is TGTGCCAGCAGTTACACCTCCGTAGACGGAGACACCGGGGAGCTGTTTTTT.

A few counts support this clonotype. The gene calls are TRBV28 and TRBJ1-6, with 11 bases that match TRBD1. The trim removed 7 bases at V and 8 bases at J, leaving 19 bases unmatched. Germline V gives CDR1 MDHEN, CDR2 SYDVKM. The CDR3 is 19 residues long. CDR3 coding DNA: TGTGCCAGCACCCCCCTTCGGACAGGGGGCGAGAGTAAGGATTCACCCCTCCACTTT. The encoded protein is CASTPLRTGGESKDSPLHF. Together with reference TRBV28 and TRBJ1-6, the CDR3 gives the full variable domain: DVKVTQSSRYLVKRTGEKVFLECVQDMDHENMFWYRQDPGLGLRLIYFSYDVKMKEKGDIPEGYSVSREKKERFSLILESASTNQTSMYLCASTPLRTGGESKDSPLHFGNGTRLTVT.

Comment on this clonotype: Germline and junction disagree at one end, which may indicate a read error. The chain has TRBV14 and TRBJ1-6; possibly TRBD1 for D (6 bases). CDR1 is SGHDN and CDR2 is FVKESK in the germline V gene. The CDR3 runs 18 residues. The CDR3 sequence is CARTFMSGDYYYNSPPHF. The CDR3 nucleotides read TGTGCCAGGACATTCATGTCAGGGGATTACTACTATAATTCACCCCCCCACTTT.

This clonotype came up a few times. This rearrangement joins TRBV18 to TRBJ1-5, with D perhaps matching TRBD1 (5 bases). Looked up from germline, CDR1 is KGHSH and CDR2 is LQKENI. This CDR3 spans 15 amino acids. The V end lost 3 bases, the J end lost 6 bases, and 15 bases lay between the germline ends. CDR3 in DNA: TGTGCCAGCTCACCGCCCGGGGCTCAAGGTCAGCCCCAGCATTTT. It specifies CASSPPGAQGQPQHF.

To note about this clonotype: This may stem from a read error, because a much larger clone lies one nucleotide away. The chain is built from TRBV5-1 and TRBJ2-1, with D tentatively TRBD1 (5 bases). The CDR3 has 13 residues. Germline values: CDR1 SGHRS, CDR2 YFSETQ. The CDR3 loop reads CASSLKGNNEEFF. CDR3 DNA sequence: TGCGCCAGCAGCCTAAAGGGGAACAATGAGGAGTTCTTC.

The genes are TRBV6-5 and TRBJ1-2; TRBD1 aligns across 7 bases. CDR1 is MNHEY and CDR2 is SVGAGI in the germline V gene. The CDR3 contains 12 residues. V dropped 6 bases and J dropped 6; count of bases not matched to a gene: 4. CDR3 bases: TGTGCCAGCAGCTCGAGGGGGCATGGCTACACCTTC. Translation gives CASSSRGHGYTF.

A single count supports this clonotype. The CDR3 DNA is TGTGCCAGCAGCTACCGGGCCTCAAAGTCTATTAACTATGGCTACACCTTC. Its protein is CASSYRASKSINYGYTF. The chain recombines TRBV7-3 with TRBJ1-2; unclear D gene. The V gene's germline CDR1 is SGHTA and CDR2 FQGTGA. Deletions cut 4 bases from V and 1 base from J, with 19 bases between. This CDR3 has 17 residues. The variable domain in full, completed from reference TRBV7-3 and TRBJ1-2, reads GAGVSQTPSNKVTEKGKYVELRCDPISGHTALYWYRQSLGQGPEFLIYFQGTGAADDSGLPNDRFFAVRPEGSVSTLKIQRTERGDSAVYLCASSYRASKSINYGYTFGSGTRLTVV.

The V and J genes are TRBV3-1 and TRBJ2-2; D remains ambiguous. The length of the CDR3 is 12 residues. Between the trimmed V and J ends, which lost 4 bases and 8 bases, there was a span of 8 bases. Per the germline V gene, CDR1 is LGHDT and CDR2 is YNNKEL (reference sequence). CDR3 loop: CASSLKAGELFF. CDR3 DNA sequence: TGTGCCAGCAGCCTCAAAGCGGGGGAGCTGTTTTTT.

The chain employs TRBV29-1 and TRBJ1-2; D gene uncertain. The length of the CDR3 is 11 residues. Trimming removed 6 bases from V and 4 bases from J, with 9 bases in between. Germline V lookup: CDR1 SQVTM, CDR2 ANQGSEA. CDR3 sequence: CSVEKGYGYTF. The CDR3, as DNA: TGCAGCGTGGAGAAAGGCTATGGCTACACCTTC. Combining the CDR3 with reference TRBV29-1 and TRBJ1-2 gives the whole variable domain SAVISQKPSRDICQRGTSLTIQCQVDSQVTMMFWYRQQPGQSLTLIATANQGSEATYESGFVIDKFPISRPNLTFSTLTVSNMSPEDSSIYLCSVEKGYGYTFGSGTRLTVV.